This entry lists 20 T cell receptor beta chains sequenced from one sample in a study of blood T cell repertoires in COVID-19. Assay: immunoSEQ multiplex PCR; the TCRdb copy retains only in-frame clones and omits some. The sample gives about 160,000 clones, around three quarters of which show up once; less than 9.5% is in the top ten. Source material: peripheral blood. These receptors came from a man aged 55 to 70 with acute or convalescent COVID-19.

This chain uses TRBV29-1 with TRBJ1-2; possible D gene TRBD1, 5 bases. Germline CDR1 is SQVTM and CDR2 is ANQGSEA. The CDR3 has 12 amino acids. V lost 1 base to trimming and J lost 4 bases, with 7 bases between them. The CDR3 sequence is CSVEGGTYGYTF. In DNA form, the CDR3 reads TGCAGCGTTGAAGGGGGCACCTATGGCTACACCTTC. The full variable domain, completed using reference TRBV29-1 and TRBJ1-2, is SAVISQKPSRDICQRGTSLTIQCQVDSQVTMMFWYRQQPGQSLTLIATANQGSEATYESGFVIDKFPISRPNLTFSTLTVSNMSPEDSSIYLCSVEGGTYGYTFGSGTRLTVV.

V is TRBV27 and J is TRBJ2-3; no clear D. This CDR3 has 13 residues. V gave up 4 bases and J gave up 5 bases, with 10 bases separating them. CDR1 and CDR2 from the germline V gene are MNHEY and SMNVEV (reference sequence). This CDR3 is CASSSVPIDTQYF. For the CDR3, the DNA is TGTGCCAGCAGTTCCGTCCCTATAGATACGCAGTATTTT.

This clone was observed a few times. V is TRBV28 and J is TRBJ1-1, with TRBD1 matching over 9 bases. CDR3 length: 15 residues. The ends lost 5 bases at V and 5 bases at J; junction bases unmatched: 9. Per the germline V gene, CDR1 is MDHEN and CDR2 is SYDVKM. The DNA of the CDR3 is TGTGCCAGCAGTACGCTGACAGGGGGTCGGACTGAAGCTTTCTTT. Translating it yields CASSTLTGGRTEAFF.

The chain couples TRBV6-5 to TRBJ2-5; D possibly corresponds to TRBD2 (6 bases). Germline values: CDR1 MNHEY, CDR2 SVGAGI. This CDR3 spans 14 amino acids. Trimming pared 6 bases from V and 3 bases from J, leaving 14 bases between. In nucleotides, the CDR3 is TGTGCCAGCAGCGCAAACGGAGGGGAAGAGACCCAGTACTTC. Translating it yields CASSANGGEETQYF.

The V call is TRBV5-1, the J call TRBJ2-1, with D possibly being TRBD2 (7 bases). The CDR3 totals 15 residues. The V end was cut by 6 bases, the J end by 2 bases, with 15 bases between. Germline V gene lookup returns CDR1 SGHRS and CDR2 YFSETQ. CDR3 in amino acids: CASTVGGGPYNEQFF. CDR3 bases: TGCGCCAGCACTGTGGGAGGGGGGCCCTACAATGAGCAGTTCTTC.

V and J are TRBV2 and TRBJ2-7, with D unclear. The CDR3 extends over 14 amino acids. The germline V and J ends were trimmed by 3 bases and 0 bases, with 9 bases remaining between them. Germline values: CDR1 SNHLY, CDR2 FYNNEI. CDR3 in amino acids: CASSDRHSSYEQYF. The CDR3 nucleotides are TGTGCCAGCAGTGACCGTCACAGCTCCTACGAGCAGTACTTC.

CDR3 bases: TGTGCCAGCAGCCAAGATGCGGCAGGGGGTGCCTACGAGCAGTACTTC. This translates into CASSQDAAGGAYEQYF. The genes are TRBV4-2 and TRBJ2-7; TRBD1 agrees at 7 bases. Germline lookup yields CDR1 LGHNA and CDR2 YNFKEQ. J lost 2 bases, V lost 0 bases, and 7 bases had no gene match. The length of the CDR3 is 16 residues.

This clone was observed a few times. This chain joins TRBV4-1 and TRBJ2-7; D unclear. The CDR3 has 17 residues. Germline-derived CDR1 and CDR2 are MGHRA and YSYEKL. With 1 base removed from V and 1 base from J, the gap between germline ends came to 17 bases. The CDR3 region is CASSQGILTPFSYEQYF. The CDR3 coding sequence is TGCGCCAGCAGCCAAGGTATATTAACACCCTTTTCCTACGAGCAGTACTTC.

This sequence joins TRBV25-1 and TRBJ1-2, with D uncertain. The CDR3 spans 15 residues. V was shortened by 3 bases and J by 0 bases, with 11 bases between the two germline ends. Germline loops: CDR1 MGHDK, CDR2 SYGVNS. CDR3 DNA sequence: TGTGCCAGCAGTGATTGGAGGAGGCCTAACTATGGCTACACCTTC. Translated: CASSDWRRPNYGYTF.

V is TRBV5-4 and J is TRBJ1-1; a weak D match, TRBD1 (5 bases). V was shortened by 4 bases and J by 5 bases, with 12 bases between the two germline ends. Per the germline V gene, CDR1 is SGHNT and CDR2 is YYREEE (reference sequence). This CDR3 has 13 residues. As DNA, the CDR3 is TGTGCCAGCAGCCCCTCCGGGGGTACTGAAGCTTTCTTT. The encoded protein is CASSPSGGTEAFF.

This clone has just one count. The chain links TRBV7-6 to TRBJ1-1; 11 nucleotides align to TRBD1. The CDR3 has 15 residues. Germline trimming cut 1 base from V and 5 bases from J; bases unmatched to any gene: 3. Germline CDR1 reads SGHVS; CDR2 reads FNYEAQ. For the CDR3, the DNA is TGTGCCAGCAGCTTAGGGACAGGGGGCTGGACTGAAGCTTTCTTT. Protein: CASSLGTGGWTEAFF.

The genes are TRBV9 and TRBJ2-7; D is perhaps TRBD1 (5 bases). CDR3 length equals 18 residues. The V and J ends lost 1 base and 7 bases respectively, with 27 bases between them. In germline, CDR1 is SGDLS, CDR2 YYNGEE. The CDR3 nucleotides read TGTGCCAGCAGCGTAAAGGTCCCGCACCTTGGGGCCACCGGTGAGCAGTACTTC. Translation gives CASSVKVPHLGATGEQYF. The complete variable domain, with remaining parts taken from reference TRBV9 and TRBJ2-7, reads DSGVTQTPKHLITATGQRVTLRCSPRSGDLSVYWYQQSLDQGLQFLIQYYNGEERAKGNILERFSAQQFPDLHSELNLSSLELGDSALYFCASSVKVPHLGATGEQYFGPGTRLTVT.

The V gene is TRBV7-8, the J gene TRBJ2-4, with 9 bases aligning to TRBD1. The CDR3 loop spans 20 amino acids. Losses at the gene ends were 2 bases for V and 0 bases for J; bases not matched to a gene: 14. Germline V gene lookup returns CDR1 SGHVS and CDR2 FQNEAQ. As DNA, the CDR3 is TGTGCCAGCAGCTTAATGGCGCGACAGGGGGACAGCCTAGCCAAAAACATTCAGTACTTC. Translated: CASSLMARQGDSLAKNIQYF.

The chain couples TRBV7-9 to TRBJ2-7; TRBD2 matches 7 bases. Germline lookup yields CDR1 SEHNR and CDR2 FQNEAQ (reference sequence). V lost 5 bases, J lost 7 bases, and 11 bases stayed unmatched. The CDR3 spans 14 residues. The DNA of the CDR3 is TGTGCCAGCAGCCCGGGGGGAGGGGTCTGGGAGCAGTACTTC. It specifies CASSPGGGVWEQYF. The full variable domain, with the rest looked up from reference TRBV7-9 and TRBJ2-7, is DTGVSQNPRHKITKRGQNVTFRCDPISEHNRLYWYRQTLGQGPEFLTYFQNEAQLEKSRLLSDRFSAERPKGSFSTLEIQRTEQGDSAMYLCASSPGGGVWEQYFGPGTRLTVT.

The chain couples TRBV7-2 to TRBJ2-2, with D uncertain. CDR3 length equals 13 residues. CDR1 and CDR2 (germline): SGHTA, FQGNSA. V was pared by 1 base and J by 6 bases, with 6 bases between. CDR3 nucleotides: TGTGCCAGCAGCTTAGTTCGCGCCGGGGAGCTGTTTTTT. This codes for CASSLVRAGELFF.

The rearrangement links TRBV16 to TRBJ1-1; D is undetermined. The CDR3 length is 13 residues. Germline V gene sequence: CDR1 KGHSY, CDR2 FQNENV. Between the trimmed V and J ends, which lost 1 base and 7 bases, there was a span of 10 bases. This chain's CDR3 is CASSQYFGLEAFF. CDR3 bases: TGTGCCAGCAGCCAATATTTTGGACTTGAAGCTTTCTTT. Full variable domain (outside the CDR3, taken from reference TRBV16 and TRBJ1-1): GEEVAQTPKHLVRGEGQKAKLYCAPIKGHSYVFWYQQVLKNEFKFLISFQNENVFDETGMPKERFSAKCLPNSPCSLEIQATKLEDSAVYFCASSQYFGLEAFFGQGTRLTVV.

The rearrangement uses TRBV18 and TRBJ2-2; 8 bases are shared with TRBD1. The CDR3 is 15 residues long. CDR1 is KGHSH and CDR2 is LQKENI in the germline V gene. V gave up 5 bases and J gave up 0 bases; unmatched junction bases: 2. The CDR3 sequence: CASSGQGPNTGELFF. DNA for the CDR3: TGTGCCAGCTCAGGACAGGGCCCGAACACCGGGGAGCTGTTTTTT.

The chain carries TRBV7-9 and TRBJ2-1; 8 bases align to TRBD1. Germline lookup yields CDR1 SEHNR and CDR2 FQNEAQ (reference sequence). V gave up 2 bases and J gave up 8 bases; unmatched junction bases: 8. The CDR3 runs 15 residues. In DNA form, the CDR3 reads TGTGCCAGCAGCTTAAGGTCCCAGGGGGCCTATGAGCAGTTCTTC. Its protein is CASSLRSQGAYEQFF.

The rearrangement uses TRBV5-5 and TRBJ2-7, with D possibly being TRBD2 (5 bases). Trimming took off 1 base at V and 7 bases at J, with 9 bases between the two ends. This CDR3 has 12 residues. Germline V CDR1 and CDR2: SGHKS, YYEKEE (reference sequence). In DNA, the CDR3 is TGTGCCAGCAGCTTGTTTGAGCGGGAGCAGTACTTC. This sequence encodes CASSLFEREQYF. The variable domain in full, with the rest retrieved from reference TRBV5-5 and TRBJ2-7, is DAGVTQSPTHLIKTRGQQVTLRCSPISGHKSVSWYQQVLGQGPQFIFQYYEKEERGRGNFPDRFSARQFPNYSSELNVNALLLGDSALYLCASSLFEREQYFGPGTRLTVT.

The CDR3 coding sequence is TGTGCCAGCAGCTCTGGGCCCCCGGGGGAGACCCAGTACTTC. Its protein is CASSSGPPGETQYF. The genes are TRBV5-6 and TRBJ2-5, with TRBD2 as a possible D gene (5 bases). Germline-derived CDR1 and CDR2 are SGHDT and YYEEEE. The CDR3 spans 14 residues. Trimming removed 3 bases from V and 5 bases from J, with 14 bases in between.